This TCR beta chain was sequenced during a study of identical twins. This clonotype was seen at least ten times. In germline, CDR1 is SGHDN, CDR2 FVKESK. Trimming took 2 bases from V and 6 from J, leaving 14 bases between them. The CDR3 spans 14 residues. In TCRdb, the 5' RACE reads were re-called with MiXCR into one record per CDR3 protein. The table has around 100,000 distinct CDR3 sequences, less than 6.5% seen once; the top ten hold approximately 12%. Sequenced input: memory T cells sorted from blood. The chain uses TRBV14 and TRBJ2-7; perhaps TRBD1 as D (6 bases). This receptor was identified in a woman between 50 and 59 years old in good health. In DNA form, the CDR3 reads TGTGCCAGCAGCCAACGGGACATTTATTGCGAGCAGTACGTC. This encodes CASSQRDIYCEQYV.